This T cell receptor beta chain was sequenced during a study of T cell responses to AZD1222 COVID-19 vaccine. Broader study findings: Clonal diversity was possibly underestimated, and white British individuals and females predominated among donors.

About this clone itself: Its antigen is not known.

Produced via immunoSEQ multiplex PCR; TCRdb's table is partial and in-frame only. The sample includes about 120,000 clones, just under 90% of them seen just once. Germline-derived CDR1 and CDR2 are LNHNV and YYDKDF (reference sequence). This CDR3 is built from 18 residues. V trimming: 1 base; J trimming: 2 bases; junction bases outside the gene matches: 8. The receptor was isolated from an adult in good health. The sequencing here drew on peripheral blood, taken on day 0 of AZD1222 vaccination. The rearrangement uses TRBV15 and TRBJ1-5, with 10 bases fitting TRBD1. The chain's CDR3 is CATSRGSGTGVGNQPQHF. The CDR3, as DNA: TGTGCCACCAGCAGAGGTTCCGGGACAGGGGTAGGCAATCAGCCCCAGCATTTT.